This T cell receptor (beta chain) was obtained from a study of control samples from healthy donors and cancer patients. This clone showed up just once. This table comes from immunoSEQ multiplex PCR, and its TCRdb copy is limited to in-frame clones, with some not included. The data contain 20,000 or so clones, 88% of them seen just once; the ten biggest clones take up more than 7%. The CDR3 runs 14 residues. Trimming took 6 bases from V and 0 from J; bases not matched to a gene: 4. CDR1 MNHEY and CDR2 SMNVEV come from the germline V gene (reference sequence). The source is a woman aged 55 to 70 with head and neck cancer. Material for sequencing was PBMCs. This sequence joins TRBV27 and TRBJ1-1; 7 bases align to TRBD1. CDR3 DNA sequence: TGTGCCAGCAGGACAGGGTTTCTGAACACTGAAGCTTTCTTT. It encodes CASRTGFLNTEAFF.